The rows below give T cell receptor beta chains drawn from one sample of a study of blood T cell repertoires in COVID-19. TCRdb keeps only in-frame clones here, not all; method: immunoSEQ multiplex PCR. The sample has just under 70,000 clones, more than 80% seen once. Sequencing was performed on peripheral blood. These receptors came from a man aged 30-40 years with acute or convalescent COVID-19. CDR3s include the opening cysteine and the closing phenylalanine or tryptophan. Each record gives: clone size, J gene, D gene, V gene, CDR3 protein, CDR3 DNA. The D gene is left open where the match is weak. Only part of the rows carry a size: once, few, many, or a class if the clone is expanded.

abundance: -; j_gene: TRBJ2-1; d_gene: TRBD2; v_gene: TRBV28; CDR3aa: CASLTPAGDSEQFF; CDR3nt: TGTGCCAGCCTCACTCCAGCGGGAGACTCCGAGCAGTTCTTC
abundance: -; j_gene: TRBJ2-2; d_gene: -; v_gene: TRBV6-1; CDR3aa: CASSEFMAQNTGELFF; CDR3nt: TGTGCCAGCAGTGAGTTTATGGCCCAGAACACCGGGGAGCTGTTTTTT
abundance: -; j_gene: TRBJ2-5; d_gene: TRBD2; v_gene: TRBV28; CDR3aa: CASSLTSGEKTQYF; CDR3nt: TGTGCCAGCAGTTTGACTAGCGGGGAGAAGACCCAGTACTTC
abundance: few; j_gene: TRBJ2-7; d_gene: TRBD2; v_gene: TRBV7-2; CDR3aa: CASTQTSGSYEQYF; CDR3nt: TGTGCCAGCACCCAGACTAGCGGATCCTACGAGCAGTACTTC
abundance: -; j_gene: TRBJ2-7; d_gene: TRBD2; v_gene: TRBV13; CDR3aa: CASRWTSGNSYEQYF; CDR3nt: TGTGCCAGCAGATGGACTAGCGGCAACTCCTACGAGCAGTACTTC
abundance: -; j_gene: TRBJ2-2; d_gene: -; v_gene: TRBV24-1; CDR3aa: CATSDIGTHGTSNTGELFF; CDR3nt: TGTGCCACCAGTGATATCGGGACACACGGCACTTCGAACACCGGGGAGCTGTTTTTT
abundance: -; j_gene: TRBJ2-5; d_gene: -; v_gene: TRBV27; CDR3aa: CASSQWGGGETQYF; CDR3nt: TGTGCCAGCAGTCAGTGGGGGGGCGGAGAGACCCAGTACTTC
abundance: -; j_gene: TRBJ2-2; d_gene: TRBD2; v_gene: TRBV19; CDR3aa: CASSRKIAGENTGELFF; CDR3nt: TGTGCCAGTAGTAGGAAAATAGCGGGAGAGAACACCGGGGAGCTGTTTTTT
abundance: -; j_gene: TRBJ2-1; d_gene: TRBD2; v_gene: TRBV27; CDR3aa: CASRREIFNEQFF; CDR3nt: TGTGCCAGCAGGCGGGAGATATTCAATGAGCAGTTCTTC
abundance: once; j_gene: TRBJ2-3; d_gene: -; v_gene: TRBV6-4; CDR3aa: CASRVAAQADTQYF; CDR3nt: TGTGCCAGCAGAGTAGCGGCCCAAGCAGATACGCAGTATTTT
abundance: -; j_gene: TRBJ2-6; d_gene: TRBD1; v_gene: TRBV28; CDR3aa: CASSFGGQEKANVLTF; CDR3nt: TGTGCCAGCAGTTTCGGAGGACAGGAAAAGGCCAACGTCCTGACTTTC
abundance: few; j_gene: TRBJ2-7; d_gene: -; v_gene: TRBV10-2; CDR3aa: CASSEQTTSQYF; CDR3nt: TGCGCCAGCAGTGAGCAAACTACGAGTCAGTACTTC
abundance: -; j_gene: TRBJ2-7; d_gene: TRBD2; v_gene: TRBV5-1; CDR3aa: CASSYPGLAGEWSYEQYF; CDR3nt: TGCGCCAGCAGCTACCCCGGACTAGCGGGAGAATGGTCGTACGAGCAGTACTTC
abundance: -; j_gene: TRBJ2-3; d_gene: TRBD1; v_gene: TRBV5-5; CDR3aa: CASSPGQGTDTQYF; CDR3nt: TGTGCCAGCAGCCCGGGACAGGGCACAGATACGCAGTATTTT
abundance: -; j_gene: TRBJ2-3; d_gene: -; v_gene: TRBV7-9; CDR3aa: CASSLSSTDTQYF; CDR3nt: TGTGCCAGCAGCTTATCTAGCACAGATACGCAGTATTTT
abundance: few; j_gene: TRBJ2-7; d_gene: -; v_gene: TRBV20-1; CDR3aa: CSASSNRVSDEQYF; CDR3nt: TGCAGTGCTAGTTCTAACAGGGTGAGCGACGAGCAGTACTTC
abundance: -; j_gene: TRBJ1-2; d_gene: -; v_gene: TRBV6-5; CDR3aa: CASSYSGPSHGYTF; CDR3nt: TGTGCCAGCAGTTACTCTGGCCCCAGTCATGGCTACACCTTC
abundance: -; j_gene: TRBJ2-2; d_gene: -; v_gene: TRBV4-3; CDR3aa: CASSQLTYTGELFF; CDR3nt: TGCGCCAGCAGCCAACTAACCTACACCGGGGAGCTGTTTTTT
abundance: -; j_gene: TRBJ1-4; d_gene: TRBD1; v_gene: TRBV28; CDR3aa: CASSLVGQGALNEKLFF; CDR3nt: TGTGCCAGCAGTTTGGTCGGACAGGGGGCTTTGAATGAAAAACTGTTTTTT
abundance: -; j_gene: TRBJ2-6; d_gene: -; v_gene: TRBV18; CDR3aa: CASSPQKLLGANVLTF; CDR3nt: TGTGCCAGCTCACCACAGAAGCTCTTAGGGGCCAACGTCCTGACTTTC
abundance: -; j_gene: TRBJ2-1; d_gene: TRBD2; v_gene: TRBV9; CDR3aa: CASSPPAGGREYSEQFF; CDR3nt: TGTGCCAGCAGCCCCCCGGCGGGAGGTCGGGAGTACAGTGAGCAGTTCTTC
abundance: -; j_gene: TRBJ2-5; d_gene: -; v_gene: TRBV5-5; CDR3aa: CASNPPVSLGETQYF; CDR3nt: TGTGCCAGCAACCCTCCGGTTAGCTTGGGAGAGACCCAGTACTTC
abundance: once; j_gene: TRBJ1-6; d_gene: -; v_gene: TRBV6-5; CDR3aa: CASSYGPGRLNSPLHF; CDR3nt: TGTGCCAGCAGCTACGGGCCGGGGAGGCTTAATTCACCCCTCCACTTT
abundance: -; j_gene: TRBJ2-2; d_gene: TRBD2; v_gene: TRBV7-9; CDR3aa: CASSPSAGAPGELFF; CDR3nt: TGTGCCAGCAGCCCCTCGGCGGGAGCCCCCGGGGAGCTGTTTTTT
abundance: -; j_gene: TRBJ2-7; d_gene: -; v_gene: TRBV4-1; CDR3aa: CASRNRETGGYEQYF; CDR3nt: TGCGCCAGCAGGAACCGGGAGACGGGTGGCTACGAGCAGTACTTC
abundance: -; j_gene: TRBJ2-1; d_gene: -; v_gene: TRBV27; CDR3aa: CASSVTSFGHEQFF; CDR3nt: TGTGCCAGCAGTGTGACTAGTTTTGGGCATGAGCAGTTCTTC
abundance: -; j_gene: TRBJ1-1; d_gene: -; v_gene: TRBV11-2; CDR3aa: CASSLHSSVPEAFF; CDR3nt: TGTGCCAGCAGCTTACACAGCTCCGTCCCTGAAGCTTTCTTT
abundance: -; j_gene: TRBJ1-5; d_gene: -; v_gene: TRBV7-9; CDR3aa: CASSRDNQPQHF; CDR3nt: TGTGCCAGCAGCCGGGATAATCAGCCCCAGCATTTT
abundance: -; j_gene: TRBJ1-5; d_gene: -; v_gene: TRBV3-1/TRBV3-2; CDR3aa: CASSQGRGQPQHF; CDR3nt: TGTGCCAGCAGCCAAGGTCGGGGGCAGCCCCAGCATTTT
abundance: -; j_gene: TRBJ2-2; d_gene: TRBD2; v_gene: TRBV5-1; CDR3aa: CASSLEFGGDRTGELFF; CDR3nt: TGCGCCAGCAGCTTGGAATTCGGGGGGGATCGAACAGGGGAGCTGTTTTTT
abundance: few; j_gene: TRBJ2-1; d_gene: TRBD2; v_gene: TRBV7-9; CDR3aa: CASRPSGNNEQFF; CDR3nt: TGTGCCAGCAGGCCTAGCGGAAACAATGAGCAGTTCTTC
abundance: -; j_gene: TRBJ1-5; d_gene: -; v_gene: TRBV7-2; CDR3aa: CASSLARGNQPQHF; CDR3nt: TGTGCCAGCAGCTTAGCGCGAGGGAATCAGCCCCAGCATTTT
abundance: -; j_gene: TRBJ2-7; d_gene: -; v_gene: TRBV20-1; CDR3aa: CSARRVGEQYF; CDR3nt: TGCAGTGCTAGACGGGTAGGCGAGCAGTACTTC
abundance: -; j_gene: TRBJ1-2; d_gene: TRBD1; v_gene: TRBV9; CDR3aa: CASSVGGSGTVYGYTF; CDR3nt: TGTGCCAGCAGCGTAGGTGGCTCCGGGACAGTCTATGGCTACACCTTC
abundance: -; j_gene: TRBJ1-5; d_gene: -; v_gene: TRBV5-6; CDR3aa: CASSLGTANQPQHF; CDR3nt: TGTGCCAGCAGCTTGGGGACAGCAAATCAGCCCCAGCATTTT
abundance: -; j_gene: TRBJ2-7; d_gene: -; v_gene: TRBV28; CDR3aa: CASSLLYAATGEQYF; CDR3nt: TGTGCCAGCAGTCTCCTCTACGCCGCAACGGGGGAGCAGTACTTC
abundance: -; j_gene: TRBJ2-1; d_gene: -; v_gene: TRBV7-8; CDR3aa: CASSFSSSSYNEQFF; CDR3nt: TGTGCCAGCAGCTTTAGCTCGAGCTCCTACAATGAGCAGTTCTTC
abundance: -; j_gene: TRBJ2-6; d_gene: -; v_gene: TRBV6-4; CDR3aa: CASMRSGANVLTF; CDR3nt: TGTGCCAGCATGCGCTCTGGGGCCAACGTCCTGACTTTC
abundance: few; j_gene: TRBJ2-3; d_gene: TRBD2; v_gene: TRBV6-5; CDR3aa: CASSYGAGGADTQYF; CDR3nt: TGTGCCAGCAGTTACGGAGCGGGAGGTGCAGATACGCAGTATTTT
abundance: many; j_gene: TRBJ2-7; d_gene: -; v_gene: TRBV21-1; CDR3aa: CASSPRGAPGLQYF; CDR3nt: TGTGCCAGCAGCCCGCGGGGTGCGCCGGGGCTGCAGTACTTC
abundance: -; j_gene: TRBJ1-6; d_gene: -; v_gene: TRBV10-2; CDR3aa: CASSEGTLNNSPLHF; CDR3nt: TGCGCCAGCAGTGAAGGGACACTTAATAATTCACCCCTCCACTTT
abundance: -; j_gene: TRBJ1-3; d_gene: -; v_gene: TRBV28; CDR3aa: CASRSEGNTIYF; CDR3nt: TGTGCCAGTCGTTCTGAGGGAAACACCATATATTTT
abundance: -; j_gene: TRBJ1-6; d_gene: TRBD1; v_gene: TRBV6-5; CDR3aa: CASSYQGASSPLHF; CDR3nt: TGTGCCAGCAGTTATCAGGGGGCTAGTTCACCCCTCCACTTT
abundance: -; j_gene: TRBJ1-5; d_gene: -; v_gene: TRBV28; CDR3aa: CASVQGSPYQPQHF; CDR3nt: TGTGCCAGCGTACAGGGTTCCCCTTATCAGCCCCAGCATTTT
abundance: -; j_gene: TRBJ1-1; d_gene: TRBD1; v_gene: TRBV4-2; CDR3aa: CASSQERGQEGAFF; CDR3nt: TGTGCCAGCAGCCAAGAGAGGGGGCAAGAGGGAGCTTTCTTT
abundance: -; j_gene: TRBJ2-3; d_gene: -; v_gene: TRBV19; CDR3aa: CASSSFRGTDTQYF; CDR3nt: TGTGCCAGTAGTAGCTTCCGGGGTACAGATACGCAGTATTTT
abundance: -; j_gene: TRBJ2-3; d_gene: TRBD2; v_gene: TRBV27; CDR3aa: CASSQPTSGSADTQYF; CDR3nt: TGTGCCAGCAGCCAGCCGACTAGCGGGAGTGCAGATACGCAGTATTTT
abundance: -; j_gene: TRBJ1-1; d_gene: TRBD1; v_gene: TRBV27; CDR3aa: CASSLSGTGNTEAFF; CDR3nt: TGTGCCAGCAGTTTATCCGGGACAGGGAACACTGAAGCTTTCTTT
abundance: -; j_gene: TRBJ2-7; d_gene: TRBD2; v_gene: TRBV28; CDR3aa: CASSGGGTYEQYF; CDR3nt: TGTGCCAGCAGCGGGGGGGGGACCTACGAGCAGTACTTC
abundance: -; j_gene: TRBJ2-7; d_gene: -; v_gene: TRBV30; CDR3aa: CAWGRPYEQYF; CDR3nt: TGTGCCTGGGGGCGCCCCTACGAGCAGTACTTC